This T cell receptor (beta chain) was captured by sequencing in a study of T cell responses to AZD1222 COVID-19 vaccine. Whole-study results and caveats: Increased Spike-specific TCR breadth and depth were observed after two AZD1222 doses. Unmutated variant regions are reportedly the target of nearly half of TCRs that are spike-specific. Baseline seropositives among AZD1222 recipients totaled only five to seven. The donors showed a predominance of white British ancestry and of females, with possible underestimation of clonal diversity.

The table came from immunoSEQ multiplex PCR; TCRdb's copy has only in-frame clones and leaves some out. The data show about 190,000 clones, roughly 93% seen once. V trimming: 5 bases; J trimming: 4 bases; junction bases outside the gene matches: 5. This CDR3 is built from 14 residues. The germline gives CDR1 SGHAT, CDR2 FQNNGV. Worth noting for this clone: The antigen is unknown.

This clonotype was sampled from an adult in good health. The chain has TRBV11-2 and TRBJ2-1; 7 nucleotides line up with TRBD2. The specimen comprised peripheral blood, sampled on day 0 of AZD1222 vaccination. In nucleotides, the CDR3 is TGTGCCAGCAGCAGCGGGAAGAGTTACAATGAGCAGTTCTTC. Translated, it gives CASSSGKSYNEQFF.